Listed here are 24 T cell receptor beta chains from one sample, sequenced in a study of blood T cell repertoires in COVID-19. Sequencing was performed with immunoSEQ multiplex PCR; in TCRdb, only in-frame clones are kept and a portion is missing. The profile shows about 160,000 clones, approximately 87% of them singletons. Material for sequencing was PBMCs or T cells enriched from blood (not recorded which). Receptors originate from a woman aged 50 to 65 who had recovered from COVID-19.

The CDR3 here is CASSFSGMNTEAFF. Written as DNA, the CDR3 is TGTGCCAGCAGCTTCTCAGGGATGAACACTGAAGCTTTCTTT. The V and J genes are TRBV11-3 and TRBJ1-1, with TRBD1 as a possible D gene (5 bases). The CDR3 loop spans 14 amino acids. V dropped 3 bases and J dropped 0 bases, with 8 bases sitting between them. Germline V lookup: CDR1 SGHNT, CDR2 YENEEA.

This clone showed up just once. This chain links TRBV5-5 with TRBJ1-5; no firm D call. Germline V lookup: CDR1 SGHKS, CDR2 YYEKEE (reference sequence). The CDR3 is 15 amino acids. V was clipped by 0 bases and J by 7 bases, with 14 bases between them. CDR3 bases: TGTGCCAGCAGCTTGGATATGCTTCTTGAGCAGCCCCAGCATTTT. Its translation: CASSLDMLLEQPQHF.

The rearrangement joins TRBV28 to TRBJ1-3; D not certain. V was pared by 5 bases and J by 0 bases, with 8 bases between. CDR3 size: 14 residues. CDR1 is MDHEN and CDR2 is SYDVKM in the germline V gene. The CDR3 protein is CASSPGNSGNTIYF. The CDR3 DNA follows: TGTGCCAGCAGTCCCGGTAACTCTGGAAACACCATATATTTT.

This chain uses TRBV5-5 with TRBJ1-5, with D tentatively TRBD1 (6 bases). CDR3 length: 15 residues. Germline-derived CDR1 and CDR2 are SGHKS and YYEKEE (reference sequence). V dropped 4 bases and J dropped 5 bases, with 16 bases sitting between them. CDR3 bases: TGTGCCAGCAGCGCCAGCGGGGACAACCATCAGCCCCAGCATTTT. Translation: CASSASGDNHQPQHF.

V is TRBV5-4 and J is TRBJ2-3; 9 nucleotides match TRBD1. CDR1 and CDR2 (germline): SGHNT, YYREEE (reference sequence). V dropped 5 bases and J dropped 0; count of bases not matched to a gene: 4. This CDR3 comprises 15 residues. The chain's CDR3 is CASRPGTGSTDTQYF. CDR3 sequence (DNA): TGTGCCAGCAGGCCCGGGACAGGGAGCACAGATACGCAGTATTTT.

CDR3 DNA sequence: TGTGCCAGTAGTACCCTCGCATACGGCTATGGCTACACCTTC. It specifies CASSTLAYGYGYTF. This chain links TRBV19 with TRBJ1-2, with D unresolved. V lost 4 bases to trimming and J lost 4 bases, with 13 bases between them. CDR3 length: 14 residues. Germline CDR1 LNHDA, CDR2 SQIVND (reference sequence).

The table lists this clone with a few counts. The chain employs TRBV10-3 and TRBJ1-1, with a possible D match to TRBD1 (5 bases). Germline V gene lookup returns CDR1 ENHRY and CDR2 SYGVKD. V lost 10 bases and J 5 bases, leaving 14 bases between the germline ends. The CDR3 runs 12 residues. DNA of the CDR3: TGTGCCACCCGGGGGGGTACGACTGAAGCTTTCTTT. Its protein product is CATRGGTTEAFF.

The DNA for the CDR3 is TGCAGGGCTGACAGGGACGCTGAAGCTTTCTTT. Protein sequence: CRADRDAEAFF. The chain uses TRBV29-1 and TRBJ1-1; 7 bases fit TRBD1. CDR3 length equals 11 residues. Germline assignment: CDR1 SQVTM and CDR2 ANQGSEA. The full variable domain, its missing parts supplied by reference TRBV29-1 and TRBJ1-1, is SAVISQKPSRDICQRGTSLTIQCQVDSQVTMMFWYRQQPGQSLTLIATANQGSEATYESGFVIDKFPISRPNLTFSTLTVSNMSPEDSSIYLCRADRDAEAFFGQGTRLTVV.

The rearrangement joins TRBV11-1 to TRBJ2-7, with 7 positions matching TRBD1. The CDR3 runs 13 residues. The germline V gene encodes CDR1 SGHAT and CDR2 FQDESV (reference sequence). V lost 5 bases to trimming and J lost 6 bases; unmatched junction nucleotides: 7. The CDR3 DNA is TGTGCCAGCAGCCTCAGACAGGGCTCCGAGCAGTACGTC. Translated, it gives CASSLRQGSEQYV.

J is TRBJ1-1 and V is TRBV9; D not resolved. Trimming took 1 base from V and 4 from J, leaving 11 bases between them. The germline gives CDR1 SGDLS, CDR2 YYNGEE. This CDR3 comprises 14 residues. In nucleotides, the CDR3 is TGTGCCAGCAGCGTAATCGGGGAGGGCACTGAAGCTTTCTTT. This sequence encodes CASSVIGEGTEAFF. Complete variable domain (other parts from reference TRBV9 and TRBJ1-1): DSGVTQTPKHLITATGQRVTLRCSPRSGDLSVYWYQQSLDQGLQFLIQYYNGEERAKGNILERFSAQQFPDLHSELNLSSLELGDSALYFCASSVIGEGTEAFFGQGTRLTVV.

The CDR3 DNA sequence: TGCGCCAGCAGCCCCTGGGGCTACTACGAGCAGTACGTC. Amino acids: CASSPWGYYEQYV. The chain carries TRBV10-1 and TRBJ2-7; D perhaps matches TRBD1 (5 bases). The CDR3 spans 13 residues. V lost 6 bases to trimming and J lost 3 bases, with 12 bases between them. Looked up from germline, CDR1 is WNHNN and CDR2 is SYGVQD (reference sequence).

The gene calls are TRBV5-4 and TRBJ2-2, with TRBD2 matching 10 bases. Germline values: CDR1 SGHNT, CDR2 YYREEE (reference sequence). The CDR3 extends over 17 amino acids. J gave up 8 bases and V 4 bases, and 14 bases lay outside the gene matches. This chain's CDR3 is CASSPAGGLAAQGELFF. The CDR3 DNA follows: TGTGCCAGCAGCCCGGCGGGTGGACTAGCGGCCCAGGGGGAGCTGTTTTTT.

This rearrangement joins TRBV30 to TRBJ1-5; 7 positions agree with TRBD1. Trimming cost V 4 bases and J 5 bases; bases outside gene matches: 11. The CDR3 length is 15 residues. Germline V lookup: CDR1 GTSNPN, CDR2 SVGIG (reference sequence). The DNA of the CDR3 is TGTGCCTGGAATACAGGGGTAGTACGCGATCAGCCCCAGCATTTT. This encodes CAWNTGVVRDQPQHF.

The gene calls are TRBV19 and TRBJ2-3, with 11 bases identical to TRBD2. J lost 6 bases, V lost 1 base, and 6 bases had no gene match. The CDR3 sequence is 16 residues long. Germline-derived CDR1 and CDR2 are LNHDA and SQIVND (reference sequence). DNA of the CDR3: TGTGCCAGTAGTATAGCCCCACTAGCGGGAGCCGATACGCAGTATTTT. Its translation is CASSIAPLAGADTQYF.

V gene TRBV6-6 combines with J gene TRBJ1-6, with TRBD1 as a possible D gene (5 bases). V shed 5 bases and J shed 3 bases, with 23 bases lying between them. This CDR3 spans 19 amino acids. In germline, CDR1 is MNHNY, CDR2 SVGAGI (reference sequence). CDR3 region: CASSRLSGRRGVYNSPLHF. CDR3 bases: TGTGCCAGCAGTCGTCTGTCGGGGAGGAGAGGGGTCTATAATTCACCCCTCCACTTT.

The chain combines TRBV11-2 with TRBJ2-7; tentatively, D is TRBD2 (7 bases). Trimming stripped 4 bases from V and 2 bases from J, with 27 bases between. CDR3 length equals 19 residues. Germline-derived CDR1 and CDR2 are SGHAT and FQNNGV. This CDR3 reads CASSSSRGGVPDSTYEQYV. CDR3 nucleotide sequence: TGTGCCAGCAGCTCATCGAGGGGGGGAGTCCCGGACAGTACCTACGAGCAGTACGTC.

The rearrangement uses TRBV18 and TRBJ1-4; D unclear. CDR1 is KGHSH and CDR2 is LQKENI in the germline V gene. The V and J ends lost 3 bases and 7 bases respectively, with 12 bases between them. The CDR3 sequence is 14 residues long. The CDR3 nucleotides are TGTGCCAGCTCACCGATCGACTTGGGTGAAAAACTGTTTTTT. Its translation: CASSPIDLGEKLFF.

Comment on this clone: Sequence at one end of the junction differs from germline and may be a read error. This chain joins TRBV7-8 and TRBJ1-2; D is perhaps TRBD1 (5 bases). Germline V gene lookup returns CDR1 SGHVS and CDR2 FQNEAQ. The CDR3 extends over 14 amino acids. DNA for the CDR3: TGTGCCAGCAACTTAGGGGCAGCTTCCTATGGCTACACCTTC. It codes for CASNLGAASYGYTF.

The chain uses TRBV10-3 and TRBJ2-3; 10 bases align to TRBD1. CDR1 is ENHRY, CDR2 SYGVKD, per germline. The length of the CDR3 is 15 residues. V lost 3 bases to trimming and J lost 3 bases; unmatched junction nucleotides: 3. CDR3 residues: CAISDRDRGTDTQYF. CDR3 DNA sequence: TGTGCCATCAGTGACAGGGACAGGGGAACAGATACGCAGTATTTT.

A note on this clone: Different DNA sequences within this sample yield the same CDR3. The J gene is TRBJ1-1, the V gene TRBV3-1 (or the pseudogene TRBV3-2); maybe TRBD1 (5 bases). The CDR3 is 13 residues long. Germline CDR1 and CDR2: LGHDT and YNNKEL (reference sequence). Trimming shortened V by 4 bases and J by 4 bases, and 10 bases separated the two germline ends. The CDR3 here is CASSLQGGTEAFF. In DNA, the CDR3 is TGTGCCAGCAGCCTTCAGGGAGGCACTGAAGCTTTCTTT.

This sequence joins TRBV7-2 and TRBJ1-6; 7 nucleotides align to TRBD1. V lost 0 bases to trimming and J lost 18 bases; unmatched junction nucleotides: 8. CDR3 length equals 13 residues. Germline V gene sequence: CDR1 SGHTA, CDR2 FQGNSA. The CDR3 region has the DNA TGTGCCAGCAGCTTAGCGTACGACAGGGAAGCCCACTTT. It translates to CASSLAYDREAHF. Full variable domain (outside the CDR3, taken from reference TRBV7-2 and TRBJ1-6): GAGVSQSPSNKVTEKGKDVELRCDPISGHTALYWYRQSLGQGLEFLIYFQGNSAPDKSGLPSDRFSAERTGGSVSTLTIQRTQQEDSAVYLCASSLAYDREAHFGNGTRLTVT.

V usage is TRBV30 and J usage is TRBJ1-2; 7 bases are shared with TRBD1. Losses at the gene ends were 1 base for V and 6 bases for J; bases not matched to a gene: 8. The CDR3 spans 14 residues. The germline CDR1 and CDR2 sequences are GTSNPN and SVGIG (reference sequence). The CDR3 nucleotides read TGTGCCTGGAGTGGACAGGGTTTAGTACATGGCTACACCTTC. This translates into CAWSGQGLVHGYTF.

This rearrangement joins TRBV7-8 to TRBJ1-2, with D perhaps TRBD1 (6 bases). This CDR3 comprises 14 residues. Germline V gives CDR1 SGHVS, CDR2 FQNEAQ. V was trimmed by 5 bases and J by 4 bases, leaving 14 bases between them. The CDR3 DNA follows: TGTGCCAGCAGCATGGACAGCTTCTCCTATGGCTACACCTTC. This encodes CASSMDSFSYGYTF. The whole variable domain, filled in from reference TRBV7-8 and TRBJ1-2, reads GAGVSQSPRYKVAKRGQDVALRCDPISGHVSLFWYQQALGQGPEFLTYFQNEAQLDKSGLPSDRFFAERPEGSVSTLKIQRTQQEDSAVYLCASSMDSFSYGYTFGSGTRLTVV.

The CDR3 sequence: CAWTRSTNEKLFF. CDR3 sequence (DNA): TGTGCCTGGACGAGATCAACTAATGAAAAACTGTTTTTT. V is TRBV30 and J is TRBJ1-4; no definite D call. This CDR3 is 13 amino acids long. The V gene lost 4 bases and the J gene lost 0 bases, with 6 bases spanning the gap. The germline V gene encodes CDR1 GTSNPN and CDR2 SVGIG (reference sequence). Looking up the rest from reference TRBV30 and TRBJ1-4 gives the full variable domain: SQTIHQWPATLVQPVGSPLSLECTVEGTSNPNLYWYRQAAGRGLQLLFYSVGIGQISSEVPQNLSASRPQDRQFILSSKKLLLSDSGFYLCAWTRSTNEKLFFGSGTQLSVL.